Listed below are T cell receptor beta chains from one sample, sequenced in a study of cytomegalovirus exposure and HLA in healthy donors. The data were produced by immunoSEQ multiplex PCR, yet TCRdb's version contains in-frame clones alone and is incomplete. The sample holds 100,000 to 150,000 clones. The sequenced sample consisted of PBMCs. These receptors were obtained from a woman between 35 and 50 years old in good health and CMV-seropositive. CDR3s include the opening cysteine and the closing phenylalanine or tryptophan. D genes are given only for firm matches.

J | D | V | DNA | CDR3
TRBJ2-7 | . | TRBV19 | TGTGCCAGTAGACCCGCGGACTCCTACGAGCAGTACTTC | CASRPADSYEQYF
TRBJ2-1 | . | TRBV27 | TGTGCCAGCAGTCCTGGTGACTCTCCCTACAATGAGCAGTTCTTC | CASSPGDSPYNEQFF
TRBJ2-2 | TRBD1 | TRBV7-3 | TGTGCCAGCAGCGCCCTCGGGACAGGTGGAACCGGGGAGCTGTTTTTT | CASSALGTGGTGELFF
TRBJ2-6 | . | TRBV7-2 | TGTGCCAGCAGCTTAGCCTTTAGCTCTGGGGCCAACGTCCTGACTTTC | CASSLAFSSGANVLTF
TRBJ1-1 | TRBD1 | TRBV4-1 | TGCGCCAGCAGCCAAGACGCGGCAGGGGGGAACACTGAAGCTTTCTTT | CASSQDAAGGNTEAFF
TRBJ1-5 | . | TRBV28 | TGTGCCAGCACCCACGGTGGATGGGCTAGCAATCAGCCCCAGCATTTT | CASTHGGWASNQPQHF
TRBJ2-3 | . | TRBV28 | TGTGCCAGCAGTGACTATCTTGGGTATACGCAGTATTTT | CASSDYLGYTQYF
TRBJ2-7 | . | TRBV5-1 | TGCGCCAGCAGCTTGGTGGGGGCTAGGAACGAGCAGTACTTC | CASSLVGARNEQYF
TRBJ2-7 | . | TRBV6-5 | TGTGCCAGCAGTGCCGGACTGGGAGAGCAGTACTTC | CASSAGLGEQYF
TRBJ2-7 | . | TRBV7-9 | TGTGCCAGCAGCGCCGGGAGCTACGAGCAGTACTTC | CASSAGSYEQYF
TRBJ2-5 | TRBD2 | TRBV29-1 | TGCAGCTCGGAGACTAGCGGGAGTGAGACCCAGTACTTC | CSSETSGSETQYF
TRBJ2-5 | . | TRBV6-1 | TGTGCCAGCAGTGAAAGACCGACACAAGAGACCCAGTACTTC | CASSERPTQETQYF
TRBJ2-7 | . | TRBV7-9 | TGTGCCAGCAGCTCTAGCGAACGCTCCTACGAGCAGTACTTC | CASSSSERSYEQYF
TRBJ2-7 | TRBD2 | TRBV14 | TGTGCCAGCAGCCAAGTTACGGGACTAGCGGGATTTTACGAGCAGTACTTC | CASSQVTGLAGFYEQYF
TRBJ2-7 | TRBD1 | TRBV7-9 | TGTGCCAGCAGCACCGGGACAGGGGGCGATGTAACGTACGAGCAGTACTTC | CASSTGTGGDVTYEQYF
TRBJ1-2 | TRBD1 | TRBV5-6 | TGTGCCAGCAGCTCAGACAGGGGGCCCGGTGGCTACACCTTC | CASSSDRGPGGYTF
TRBJ2-2 | . | TRBV11-2 | TGTGCCAGCAGCTTAGTGGCAGGGGACGGGGAGCTGTTTTTT | CASSLVAGDGELFF
TRBJ1-4 | . | TRBV29-1 | TGCAGCGTTGACGGGGGAGGTATTCGTGAAAAACTGTTTTTT | CSVDGGGIREKLFF
TRBJ2-2 | TRBD1 | TRBV5-1 | TGCGCCAGCACTCAGGGGGCCGGGGAGCTGTTTTTT | CASTQGAGELFF
TRBJ1-6 | TRBD1 | TRBV5-1 | TGCGCCAGCAGCTTGGCGGACAGGGCTAATTCACCCCTCCACTTT | CASSLADRANSPLHF
TRBJ2-7 | . | TRBV6-1 | TGTGCCAGCACCCCGGGGTTGCAGCAGAGCTACGAGCAGTACTTC | CASTPGLQQSYEQYF
TRBJ2-7 | TRBD2 | TRBV7-2 | TGTGCCAGCAGCTGGACTAGCGGGGAACTCGCCTACGAGCAGTACTTC | CASSWTSGELAYEQYF
TRBJ2-6 | . | TRBV5-4 | TGTGCCAGCAGCTTGGGGGCAGGGTCGGCTGGGGCCAACGTCCTGACTTTC | CASSLGAGSAGANVLTF
TRBJ2-2 | TRBD1 | TRBV19 | TGTGCCGGGGGCAGGGGGCTCACCGGGGAGCTGTTTTTT | CAGGRGLTGELFF
TRBJ1-4 | TRBD1 | TRBV5-8 | TGTGCCAGCAGCCGCGGACAGGGGCTCTCAACTAATGAAAAACTGTTTTTT | CASSRGQGLSTNEKLFF
TRBJ2-1 | TRBD2 | TRBV18 | TGTGCCAGCTCACCGTGGACTAGCGGGAGCCTAGACAATGAGCAGTTCTTC | CASSPWTSGSLDNEQFF
TRBJ1-1 | TRBD1 | TRBV27 | TGTGCCAGCCGGACAGGGAACACTGAAGCTTTCTTT | CASRTGNTEAFF
TRBJ2-7 | TRBD1 | TRBV2 | TGTGCCAGCAGCGCAAGCAGGGGACAGGGTATTTACGAGCAGTACTTC | CASSASRGQGIYEQYF
TRBJ2-3 | . | TRBV11-2 | TGTGCCAGCAGCTTAGATTTAAATACGCAGTATTTT | CASSLDLNTQYF
TRBJ2-7 | . | TRBV27 | TGTGCCAGCAGTTTGGGCACCCACCTTTACGAGCAGTACTTC | CASSLGTHLYEQYF
TRBJ2-7 | TRBD1 | TRBV5-6 | TGTGCCAGCAGCTTGGGGTCTGGACAGGGAGAGCAGTACTTC | CASSLGSGQGEQYF
TRBJ1-1 | TRBD1 | TRBV5-6 | TGTGCCAGCAGGAACCGGGACAGACGAACTGAAGCTTTCTTT | CASRNRDRRTEAFF
TRBJ2-2 | TRBD1 | TRBV5-4 | TGTGCCAGCAGCCTGGGACAGGGCGCGACCGGGGAGCTGTTTTTT | CASSLGQGATGELFF
TRBJ2-2 | TRBD2 | TRBV9 | TGTGCCAGCAGCGGAATAGCGGGAGATACCGGGGAGCTGTTTTTT | CASSGIAGDTGELFF
TRBJ2-1 | . | TRBV5-4 | TGTGCCAGCAGCATTAACAGGGACAATGAGCAGTTCTTC | CASSINRDNEQFF
TRBJ2-4 | . | TRBV2 | TGTGCCAGCAGGGTCTCTGTGGGGGCCGTCAAAAACATTCAGTACTTC | CASRVSVGAVKNIQYF
TRBJ2-7 | . | TRBV10-3 | TGTGCCATCGGGCCCCCGGGGGAGCTCTACGAGCAGTACTTC | CAIGPPGELYEQYF